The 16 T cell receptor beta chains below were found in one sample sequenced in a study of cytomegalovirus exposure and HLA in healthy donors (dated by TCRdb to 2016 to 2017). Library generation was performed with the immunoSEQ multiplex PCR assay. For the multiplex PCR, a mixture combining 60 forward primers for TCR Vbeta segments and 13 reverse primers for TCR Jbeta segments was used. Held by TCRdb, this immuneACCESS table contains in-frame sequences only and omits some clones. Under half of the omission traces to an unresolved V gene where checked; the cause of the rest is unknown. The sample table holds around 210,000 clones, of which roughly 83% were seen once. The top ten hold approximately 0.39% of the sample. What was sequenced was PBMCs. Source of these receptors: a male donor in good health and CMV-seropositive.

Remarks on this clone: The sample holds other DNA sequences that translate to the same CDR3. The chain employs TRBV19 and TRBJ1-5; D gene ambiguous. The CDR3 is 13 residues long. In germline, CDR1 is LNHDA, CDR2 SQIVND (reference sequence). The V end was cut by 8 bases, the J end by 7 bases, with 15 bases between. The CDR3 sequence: CASHGVGRQPQHF. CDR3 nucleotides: TGTGCCAGTCACGGGGTGGGCCGCCAGCCCCAGCATTTT.

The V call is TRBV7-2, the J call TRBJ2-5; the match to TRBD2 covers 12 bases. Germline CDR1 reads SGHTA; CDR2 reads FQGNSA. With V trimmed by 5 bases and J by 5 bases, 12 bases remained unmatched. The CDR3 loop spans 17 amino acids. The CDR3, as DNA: TGTGCCAGCAGCCCATGGACTAGCGGGATAATGCTTGAGACCCAGTACTTC. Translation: CASSPWTSGIMLETQYF.

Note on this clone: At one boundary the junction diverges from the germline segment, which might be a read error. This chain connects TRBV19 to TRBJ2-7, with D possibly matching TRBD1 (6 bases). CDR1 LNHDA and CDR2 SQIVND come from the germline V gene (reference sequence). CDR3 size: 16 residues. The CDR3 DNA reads TGTGCCAGTAGTGATAGGACAGATTCGATTACCTATGAGCAGTACTTC. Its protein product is CASSDRTDSITYEQYF.

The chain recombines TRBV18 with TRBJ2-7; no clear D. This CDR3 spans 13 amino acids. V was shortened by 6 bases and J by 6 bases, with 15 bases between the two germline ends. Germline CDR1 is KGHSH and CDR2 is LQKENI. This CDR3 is CASSSGSSTEQYF. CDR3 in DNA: TGTGCCAGCTCTTCCGGGTCCAGCACCGAGCAGTACTTC.

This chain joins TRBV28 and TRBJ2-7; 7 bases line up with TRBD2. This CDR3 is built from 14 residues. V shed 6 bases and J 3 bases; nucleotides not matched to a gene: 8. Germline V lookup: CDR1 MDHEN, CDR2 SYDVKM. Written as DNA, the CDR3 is TGTGCCAGCAGGGACCGGGGGGAGAGCTACGAGCAGTACTTC. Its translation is CASRDRGESYEQYF. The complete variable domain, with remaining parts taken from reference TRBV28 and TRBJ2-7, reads DVKVTQSSRYLVKRTGEKVFLECVQDMDHENMFWYRQDPGLGLRLIYFSYDVKMKEKGDIPEGYSVSREKKERFSLILESASTNQTSMYLCASRDRGESYEQYFGPGTRLTVT.

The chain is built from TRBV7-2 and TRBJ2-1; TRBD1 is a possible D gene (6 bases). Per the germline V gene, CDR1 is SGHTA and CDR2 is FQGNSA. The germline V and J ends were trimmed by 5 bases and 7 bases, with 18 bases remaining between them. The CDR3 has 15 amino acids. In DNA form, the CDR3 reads TGTGCCAGCAGCCCCCTAGGGGGAACGGTAAATGAGCAGTTCTTC. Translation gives CASSPLGGTVNEQFF.

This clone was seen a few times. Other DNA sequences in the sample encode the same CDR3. Written as DNA, the CDR3 is TGTGCCAGCAGTTCAGGGGGCGAGACCCAGTACTTC. The encoded protein is CASSSGGETQYF. The genes are TRBV28 and TRBJ2-5; 8 bases align to TRBD1. Germline loops: CDR1 MDHEN, CDR2 SYDVKM. The J segment lost 5 bases and the V segment lost 4 bases, leaving 0 bases of the junction unmatched. The CDR3 totals 12 residues.

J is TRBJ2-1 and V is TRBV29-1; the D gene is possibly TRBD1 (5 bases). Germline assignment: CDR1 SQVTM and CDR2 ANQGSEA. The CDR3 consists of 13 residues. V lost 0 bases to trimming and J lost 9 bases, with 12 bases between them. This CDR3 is CSVEDGAGIEQFF. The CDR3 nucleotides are TGCAGCGTTGAAGATGGGGCAGGGATTGAGCAGTTCTTC.

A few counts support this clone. The CDR3 loop is CASTQARTSGGPEQFF. CDR3 nucleotide sequence: TGTGCCAGCACCCAGGCTAGGACTAGCGGGGGCCCTGAGCAGTTCTTC. The genes are TRBV4-2 and TRBJ2-1, with 13 bases identical to TRBD2. The germline V gene has CDR1 LGHNA and CDR2 YNFKEQ. Trimming cost V 7 bases and J 9 bases; bases outside gene matches: 12. The CDR3 covers 16 residues.

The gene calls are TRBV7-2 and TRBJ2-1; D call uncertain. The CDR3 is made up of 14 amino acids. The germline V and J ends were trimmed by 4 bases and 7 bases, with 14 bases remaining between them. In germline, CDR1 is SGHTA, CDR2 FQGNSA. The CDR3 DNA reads TGTGCCAGCAGCTCCTGGAGTCCCCTGAATGAGCAGTTCTTC. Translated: CASSSWSPLNEQFF.

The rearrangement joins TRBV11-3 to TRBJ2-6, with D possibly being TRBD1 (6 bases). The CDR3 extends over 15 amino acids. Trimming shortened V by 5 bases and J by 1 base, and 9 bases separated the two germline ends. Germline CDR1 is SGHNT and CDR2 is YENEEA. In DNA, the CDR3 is TGTGCCAGCAGCCCCGGACAGTCTGGGGCCAACGTCCTGACTTTC. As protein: CASSPGQSGANVLTF.

The CDR3 nucleotides are TGCGCCAGCAGCCAAGAAAAGATCCGGGACAAGGCTCCTTCTAGCACAGATACGCAGTATTTT. It is translated as CASSQEKIRDKAPSSTDTQYF. The V gene is TRBV4-1, the J gene TRBJ2-3; a possible D gene is TRBD1 (6 bases). In germline, CDR1 is MGHRA, CDR2 YSYEKL. V was clipped by 0 bases and J by 0 bases, with 25 bases between them. The CDR3 runs 21 residues.

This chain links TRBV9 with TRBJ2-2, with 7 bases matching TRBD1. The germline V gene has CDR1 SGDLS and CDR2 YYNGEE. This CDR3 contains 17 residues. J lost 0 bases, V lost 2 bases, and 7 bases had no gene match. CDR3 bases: TGTGCCAGCAGCGTCGAGGGGGCATTCGCGAACACCGGGGAGCTGTTTTTT. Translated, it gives CASSVEGAFANTGELFF.

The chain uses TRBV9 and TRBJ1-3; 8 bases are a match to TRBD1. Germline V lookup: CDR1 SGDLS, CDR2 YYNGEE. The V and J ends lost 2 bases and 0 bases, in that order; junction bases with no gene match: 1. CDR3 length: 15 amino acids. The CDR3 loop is CASSVGQGSGNTIYF. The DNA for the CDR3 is TGTGCCAGCAGCGTTGGACAGGGCTCTGGAAACACCATATATTTT.

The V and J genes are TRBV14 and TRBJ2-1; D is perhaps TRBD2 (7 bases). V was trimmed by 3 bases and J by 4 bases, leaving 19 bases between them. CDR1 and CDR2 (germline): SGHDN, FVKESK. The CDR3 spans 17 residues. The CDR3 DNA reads TGTGCCAGCAGCCAGGTCCCCCCCAGGGGACTATACAATGAGCAGTTCTTC. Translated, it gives CASSQVPPRGLYNEQFF.

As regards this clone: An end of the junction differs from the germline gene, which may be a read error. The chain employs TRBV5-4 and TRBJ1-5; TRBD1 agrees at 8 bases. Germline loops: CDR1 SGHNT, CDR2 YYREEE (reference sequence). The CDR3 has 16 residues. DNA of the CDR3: TGCGCCAGCAGCCAAGATACAGGGGGTGGCAATCAGCCCCAGCATTTT. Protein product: CASSQDTGGGNQPQHF. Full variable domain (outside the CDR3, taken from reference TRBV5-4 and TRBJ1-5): ETGVTQSPTHLIKTRGQQVTLRCSSQSGHNTVSWYQQALGQGPQFIFQYYREEENGRGNFPPRFSGLQFPNYSSELNVNALELDDSALYLCASSQDTGGGNQPQHFGDGTRLSIL.